This T cell receptor beta chain originates from a study of cytomegalovirus exposure and HLA in healthy donors. Whole-study context: Earlier, some 180 million T cells were analyzed, and 90 million to 120 million unique TCR beta sequences were found among them. General study results and limits: Association of a missense DCLRE1C variant with TCR beta V- and J-gene trimming was reported in a later analysis.

Primers: 60 Vbeta forward and 13 Jbeta reverse. Clones were read by immunoSEQ multiplex PCR, and TCRdb kept only the in-frame ones, dropping some. The sample lists approximately 110,000 clones, 60% to 85% occurring once. The CDR3 covers 13 residues. Germline CDR1 and CDR2: SGHDT and YYEEEE. The V and J ends lost 2 bases and 4 bases respectively, with 7 bases between them. A word on this clone: The antigen remains undetermined.

Sequencing used PBMCs. The chain carries TRBV5-6 and TRBJ1-3; D not certain. The origin of this receptor is a female donor in good health and CMV-seropositive. In nucleotides, the CDR3 is TGTGCCAGCAGCTTTCCCTACGGAAACACCATATATTTT. It codes for CASSFPYGNTIYF.